The 23 T cell receptor beta chains below come from one sample, sequenced in a study of blood T cells in healthy people across ages. A second PCR, run for roughly 6 to 11 cycles, used a sample-barcoded 5' primer plus a J-beta primer mix. TCRdb passed the 5' RACE reads through MiXCR, listing each CDR3 protein once. The table shows 1.5 million to 2 million distinct CDR3 sequences, with roughly 50% occurring only once. Specimen: blood. All receptors derive from a woman aged 40 to 50 in good health.

The chain joins TRBV15 to TRBJ1-1, with TRBD1 matching 7 bases. Per germline, CDR1 LNHNV and CDR2 YYDKDF (reference sequence). V lost 5 bases to trimming and J lost 2 bases; unmatched junction nucleotides: 8. The CDR3 runs 15 residues. The CDR3 nucleotides are TGTGCCACCAGCGCAGGACAGGCGCTAAACACTGAAGCTTTCTTT. Translating it yields CATSAGQALNTEAFF.

The J gene is TRBJ2-3, the V gene TRBV15, with D perhaps TRBD1 or TRBD2 (5 bases each). Germline CDR1 LNHNV, CDR2 YYDKDF (reference sequence). V was shortened by 0 bases and J by 4 bases, with 11 bases between the two germline ends. This CDR3 comprises 15 residues. The CDR3: CATSRDFRGPDTQYF. The CDR3, as DNA: TGTGCCACCAGCAGAGACTTCCGGGGACCAGATACGCAGTATTTT. Combining the CDR3 with reference TRBV15 and TRBJ2-3 gives the whole variable domain DAMVIQNPRYQVTQFGKPVTLSCSQTLNHNVMYWYQQKSSQAPKLLFHYYDKDFNNEADTPDNFQSRRPNTSFCFLDIRSPGLGDTAMYLCATSRDFRGPDTQYFGPGTRLTVL.

This clonotype was picked up a small number of times. The rearrangement joins TRBV6-6 to TRBJ2-7; 9 nucleotides match TRBD1. The CDR3 is 13 amino acids. Germline CDR1 and CDR2: MNHNY and SVGAGI (reference sequence). After removal of 5 bases from V and 5 bases from J, the junction contained 4 bases not matched to a gene. DNA of the CDR3: TGTGCCAGCAGTGCTACAGGGGGCAACGAGCAGTACTTC. It codes for CASSATGGNEQYF.

This clonotype was detected only a few times. The chain carries TRBV4-2 and TRBJ2-7; D gene ambiguous. With 0 bases removed from V and 3 bases from J, the gap between germline ends came to 15 bases. CDR3 length: 16 residues. Germline CDR1 and CDR2: LGHNA and YNFKEQ. CDR3 sequence (DNA): TGTGCCAGCAGCCAAGAGGTCGACCGCGAATACTACGAGCAGTACTTC. Residues: CASSQEVDREYYEQYF.

The genes are TRBV24-1 and TRBJ2-7; TRBD2 matches at 13 bases. Gene TRBJ2-5 matches the end of the DNA better, so the J call may be wrong. The CDR3 is 17 residues long. The germline V gene has CDR1 KGHDR and CDR2 SFDVKD. The DNA of the CDR3 is TGTGCCACCAGTGATCGGACTAGCGGGGGCTTAGGGAAGACCCAGTACTTC. Amino acid sequence: CATSDRTSGGLGKTQYF.

The chain is built from TRBV14 and TRBJ2-3; D is perhaps TRBD1 (7 bases). Trimming pared 1 base from V and 2 bases from J, leaving 16 bases between. This CDR3 contains 17 residues. Germline CDR1 and CDR2: SGHDN and FVKESK. CDR3 DNA sequence: TGTGCCAGCAGCCAAGTTCGCGGGACAGCGTTCACAGATACGCAGTATTTT. This codes for CASSQVRGTAFTDTQYF. Combining the CDR3 with reference TRBV14 and TRBJ2-3 gives the whole variable domain EAGVTQFPSHSVIEKGQTVTLRCDPISGHDNLYWYRRVMGKEIKFLLHFVKESKQDESGMPNNRFLAERTGGTYSTLKVQPAELEDSGVYFCASSQVRGTAFTDTQYFGPGTRLTVL.

This clonotype was seen only a few times. The rearrangement uses TRBV7-2 and TRBJ2-7, with a weak D call TRBD2 (5 bases). Trimming stripped 1 base from V and 8 bases from J, with 12 bases between. The CDR3 spans 13 residues. CDR1 is SGHTA, CDR2 FQGNSA, per germline. The DNA of the CDR3 is TGTGCCAGCAGCTTAGACCCTAGCTCCCAGCAGTACTTC. Encoded protein: CASSLDPSSQQYF. The full variable domain, in which reference TRBV7-2 and TRBJ2-7 provide the parts outside the CDR3, is GAGVSQSPSNKVTEKGKDVELRCDPISGHTALYWYRQSLGQGLEFLIYFQGNSAPDKSGLPSDRFSAERTGGSVSTLTIQRTQQEDSAVYLCASSLDPSSQQYFGPGTRLTVT.

V usage is TRBV15 and J usage is TRBJ2-4; 7 bases align to TRBD1. CDR1 and CDR2 from the germline V gene are LNHNV and YYDKDF (reference sequence). This CDR3 comprises 18 residues. The trim removed 5 bases at V and 0 bases at J, leaving 13 bases unmatched. The CDR3 nucleotides are TGTGCCACCAGCCCTGGACAGGTCTTGGCTTTAGCCAAAAACATTCAGTACTTC. It specifies CATSPGQVLALAKNIQYF. The entire variable domain, with the rest obtained from reference TRBV15 and TRBJ2-4, is as follows: DAMVIQNPRYQVTQFGKPVTLSCSQTLNHNVMYWYQQKSSQAPKLLFHYYDKDFNNEADTPDNFQSRRPNTSFCFLDIRSPGLGDTAMYLCATSPGQVLALAKNIQYFGAGTRLSVL.

The chain links TRBV4-1 to TRBJ2-7; TRBD1 might be the D (6 bases). Germline V lookup: CDR1 MGHRA, CDR2 YSYEKL. The CDR3 sequence is 15 residues long. Between the trimmed V and J ends, which lost 4 bases and 0 bases, there was a span of 13 bases. CDR3 region: CASSLRDMISYEQYF. In DNA, the CDR3 is TGCGCCAGCAGCCTCCGGGACATGATCTCCTACGAGCAGTACTTC.

This chain joins TRBV6-1 and TRBJ2-1; the D gene is possibly TRBD2 (6 bases). This CDR3 spans 15 amino acids. V was pared by 4 bases and J by 1 base, with 11 bases between. Germline CDR1 reads MNHNS; CDR2 reads SASEGT. The chain's CDR3 is CASSVRDSSYNEQFF. The CDR3 DNA follows: TGTGCCAGCAGTGTCCGGGACTCTTCCTACAATGAGCAGTTCTTC.

This clonotype was picked up many times. CDR3 coding DNA: TGCGCCAGCAGCATACAGGGGTCCGGGACAGATACGCAGTATTTT. Its protein is CASSIQGSGTDTQYF. The V gene is TRBV5-1, the J gene TRBJ2-3; TRBD1 matches 7 bases. Germline trimming cut 4 bases from V and 3 bases from J; bases unmatched to any gene: 8. The germline CDR1 and CDR2 sequences are SGHRS and YFSETQ. The length of the CDR3 is 15 residues.

The chain carries TRBV28 and TRBJ2-7; D tentatively fits TRBD1 or TRBD2 (5 bases each). The CDR3 is 13 residues long. Trimming shortened V by 4 bases and J by 10 bases, and 17 bases separated the two germline ends. Germline V CDR1 and CDR2: MDHEN, SYDVKM. The CDR3 protein is CASSWDVGGIQYF. The CDR3 nucleotides are TGTGCCAGCAGTTGGGACGTTGGTGGTATTCAGTACTTC.

The chain uses TRBV5-1 and TRBJ2-5; possible D gene TRBD1, 6 bases. Germline CDR1 SGHRS, CDR2 YFSETQ. Trimming cost V 2 bases and J 2 bases, with 13 bases left between them. The CDR3 spans 15 residues. The CDR3 DNA reads TGCGCCAGCAGCTTAAGACAGGCAGCGCAAGAGACCCAGTACTTC. This codes for CASSLRQAAQETQYF.

J is TRBJ1-5 and V is TRBV7-2, with 7 bases identical to TRBD1. Trimming removed 5 bases from V and 3 bases from J; junction bases left unmatched: 7. This CDR3 contains 15 residues. From germline, CDR1 is SGHTA and CDR2 FQGNSA. CDR3 residues: CASSGRGQFNQPQHF. In nucleotides, the CDR3 is TGTGCCAGCAGCGGGCGGGGACAGTTCAATCAGCCCCAGCATTTT.

This chain joins TRBV6-5 and TRBJ2-7, with D perhaps being TRBD1 or TRBD2 (5 bases each). There are 16 residues in the CDR3. V dropped 3 bases and J dropped 3 bases, with 18 bases sitting between them. Per the germline V gene, CDR1 is MNHEY and CDR2 is SVGAGI. The CDR3 DNA reads as TGTGCCAGCAGTTATCTCGCAGGGAGTACGAGCTACGAGCAGTACTTC. It codes for CASSYLAGSTSYEQYF.

The V and J genes are TRBV24-1 and TRBJ1-4; 9 positions agree with TRBD1. The trim removed 2 bases at V and 7 bases at J, leaving 4 bases unmatched. The CDR3 extends over 15 amino acids. The germline CDR1 and CDR2 sequences are KGHDR and SFDVKD. The CDR3 region has the DNA TGTGCCACCAGTGATTCCGGGACAGGGTCTGAAAAACTGTTTTTT. It encodes CATSDSGTGSEKLFF.

This clonotype was seen only a few times. The V and J genes are TRBV5-1 and TRBJ2-3; the D gene is possibly TRBD2 (6 bases). Trimming stripped 0 bases from V and 4 bases from J, with 9 bases between. This CDR3 is 14 amino acids long. Germline CDR1 reads SGHRS; CDR2 reads YFSETQ. The CDR3 sequence is CASSLETSADTQYF. The CDR3 DNA reads as TGCGCCAGCAGCTTGGAGACTAGTGCAGATACGCAGTATTTT.

The rearrangement joins TRBV6-5 to TRBJ1-2, with 7 bases matching TRBD1. J lost 6 bases, V lost 0 bases, and 7 bases had no gene match. In germline, CDR1 is MNHEY, CDR2 SVGAGI. This CDR3 has 15 amino acids. The CDR3 spells CASSYSDRPRNGYTF. CDR3 sequence (DNA): TGTGCCAGCAGTTACTCGGACAGGCCGAGGAATGGCTACACCTTC.

This chain joins TRBV11-2 and TRBJ2-3; TRBD1 aligns across 9 bases. The germline gives CDR1 SGHAT, CDR2 FQNNGV. The junction had 7 bases not matched to a gene; V was cut back by 0 bases and J by 3 bases. This CDR3 is 17 amino acids long. This CDR3 reads CASSLDLRDRATDTQYF. The CDR3 nucleotides read TGTGCCAGCAGCTTAGACCTACGGGACAGGGCAACAGATACGCAGTATTTT. Filled out from reference TRBV11-2 and TRBJ2-3, the complete variable domain reads EAGVAQSPRYKIIEKRQSVAFWCNPISGHATLYWYQQILGQGPKLLIQFQNNGVVDDSQLPKDRFSAERLKGVDSTLKIQPAKLEDSAVYLCASSLDLRDRATDTQYFGPGTRLTVL.

The chain couples TRBV7-6 to TRBJ1-6, with 10 bases aligning to TRBD1. Per germline, CDR1 SGHVS and CDR2 FNYEAQ. The V segment lost 3 bases and the J segment 8 bases; nucleotides outside the gene matches: 13. The CDR3 runs to 18 residues. This CDR3 is CASSLNMDRGGFHSPLHF. In DNA, the CDR3 is TGTGCCAGCAGCTTGAACATGGACAGGGGGGGCTTCCATTCACCCCTCCACTTT.

The table lists this clonotype with a count of one. The V call is TRBV5-6, the J call TRBJ2-5, with 11 bases that match TRBD2. The CDR3 runs 16 residues. The V gene end was trimmed by 2 bases and the J gene end by 4 bases; junction bases not matched to a gene: 7. Germline assignment: CDR1 SGHDT and CDR2 YYEEEE. For the CDR3, the DNA is TGTGCCAGCAGCTTTATGACTAGCGGGGCGGCAGAGACCCAGTACTTC. It encodes CASSFMTSGAAETQYF.

In its sample, this clonotype was seen a few times. The CDR3 sequence: CSAPGMAKNIQYF. CDR3 nucleotide sequence: TGCAGTGCCCCCGGGATGGCCAAAAACATTCAGTACTTC. V and J are TRBV20-1 and TRBJ2-4; D possibly corresponds to TRBD2 (5 bases). The germline CDR1 and CDR2 sequences are DFQATT and SNEGSKA (reference sequence). There are 13 residues in the CDR3. Between the trimmed V and J ends, which lost 6 bases and 1 base, there was a span of 10 bases.

This clonotype was counted between two and nine times. The V call is TRBV20-1, the J call TRBJ2-1; TRBD1 matches at 7 bases. This CDR3 has 12 residues. From germline, CDR1 is DFQATT and CDR2 SNEGSKA (reference sequence). V was clipped by 6 bases and J by 6 bases; unmatched bases: 5. The CDR3 here is CSAGDRVNEQFF. CDR3 nucleotides: TGCAGTGCCGGTGACAGGGTCAATGAGCAGTTCTTC.